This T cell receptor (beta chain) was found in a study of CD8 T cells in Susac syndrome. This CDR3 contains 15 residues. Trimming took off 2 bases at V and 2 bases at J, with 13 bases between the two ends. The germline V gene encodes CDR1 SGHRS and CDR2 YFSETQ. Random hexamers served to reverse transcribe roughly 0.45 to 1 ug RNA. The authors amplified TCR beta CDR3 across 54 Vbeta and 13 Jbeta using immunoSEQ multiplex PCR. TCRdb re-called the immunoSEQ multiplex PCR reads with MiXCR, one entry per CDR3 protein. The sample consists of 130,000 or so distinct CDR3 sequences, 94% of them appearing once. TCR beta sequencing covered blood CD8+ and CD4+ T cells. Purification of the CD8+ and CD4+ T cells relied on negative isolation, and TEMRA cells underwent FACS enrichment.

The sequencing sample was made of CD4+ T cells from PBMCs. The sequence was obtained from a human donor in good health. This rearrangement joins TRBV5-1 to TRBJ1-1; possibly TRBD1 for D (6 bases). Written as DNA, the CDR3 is TGCGCCAGCAGCTTACAGGGATTGGACAACACTGAAGCTTTCTTT. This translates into CASSLQGLDNTEAFF.